The 20 T cell receptor beta chains listed next were all sequenced from one sample in a study of T cells in Graves' hyperthyroidism and ophthalmopathy. RNA transcripts provided the source from which TCR beta CDR3 regions were amplified. An initial round of RT-PCR targeting the TCR CDR3 relied on the HTBI primer set. TCRdb reprocessed the multiplex PCR reads with MiXCR, giving one entry per CDR3 protein. The sample consists of 300,000 to 450,000 distinct CDR3 sequences, less than 20% of them appearing once. The material sequenced was blood. Source of these receptors: a woman aged 35 to 49 with Graves' ophthalmopathy.

This clonotype was detected many times. This rearrangement joins TRBV6-2 or TRBV6-3 to TRBJ1-5; 10 bases are shared with TRBD1. Looked up from germline, CDR1 is MNHEY and CDR2 is SVGEGT. This CDR3 comprises 17 residues. J lost 5 bases, V lost 8 bases, and 15 bases had no gene match. CDR3 loop: CASGDPTRGQGHQPQHF. The DNA for the CDR3 is TGTGCCAGCGGAGACCCCACCCGGGGACAGGGGCATCAGCCCCAGCATTTT.

The chain couples TRBV30 to TRBJ2-5; D is possibly TRBD2 (5 bases). The CDR3 is made up of 15 amino acids. Germline CDR1 GTSNPN, CDR2 SVGIG (reference sequence). The V end was cut by 0 bases, the J end by 0 bases, with 11 bases between. Here the CDR3 DNA reads TGTGCCTGGAGTGTACTGAGAGGGAACCAAGAGACCCAGTACTTC. Translating gives CAWSVLRGNQETQYF.

This clonotype appeared many times. The chain's CDR3 is CASSLRDRGYMNTEAFF. The CDR3 nucleotides are TGTGCCAGCAGCTTACGGGACAGGGGGTACATGAACACTGAAGCTTTCTTT. The chain has TRBV7-2 and TRBJ1-1, with 11 bases identical to TRBD1. The ends lost 2 bases at V and 0 bases at J; junction bases unmatched: 5. This CDR3 contains 17 residues. Germline CDR1 and CDR2: SGHTA and FQGNSA.

This clonotype turned up a few times. The V and J genes are TRBV3-1 and TRBJ2-2, with a possible D match to TRBD1 (6 bases). The CDR3 length is 15 residues. Germline CDR1 LGHDT, CDR2 YNNKEL (reference sequence). V lost 4 bases and J 7 bases, leaving 16 bases between the germline ends. The CDR3 coding sequence is TGTGCCAGCAGCCTAAAGACAGGAGTCCGCGGGGAGCTGTTTTTT. It is translated as CASSLKTGVRGELFF.

The J gene is TRBJ1-5, the V gene TRBV15; D not certain. V lost 1 base, J lost 4 bases, and 8 bases lay in between. Germline loops: CDR1 LNHNV, CDR2 YYDKDF (reference sequence). The CDR3 runs to 14 residues. This CDR3 reads CATSRGGRNQPQHF. Written as DNA, the CDR3 is TGTGCCACCAGCAGAGGAGGCCGAAATCAGCCCCAGCATTTT.

This clonotype was detected ten times or more. The chain combines TRBV4-3 with TRBJ2-7; D not certain. CDR1 LGHNA and CDR2 YSLEER come from the germline V gene. V was trimmed by 0 bases and J by 2 bases, leaving 11 bases between them. There are 15 residues in the CDR3. The CDR3 here is CASSQDVRPPYEQYF. For the CDR3, the DNA is TGCGCCAGCAGCCAAGATGTTAGGCCACCCTACGAGCAGTACTTC.

This clonotype was observed at least ten times. The V gene is TRBV11-3, the J gene TRBJ2-7; 8 bases match TRBD2. V lost 1 base, J lost 3 bases, and 11 bases stayed unmatched. Germline values: CDR1 SGHNT, CDR2 YENEEA. The CDR3 runs 17 residues. As DNA, the CDR3 is TGTGCCAGCAGCTTAGTCACTAGCGGTTCCGGGGGCTACGAGCAGTACTTC. Protein: CASSLVTSGSGGYEQYF.

This clonotype came up many times. This rearrangement joins TRBV29-1 to TRBJ1-2, with D unresolved. Germline CDR1 is SQVTM and CDR2 is ANQGSEA. V shed 6 bases and J shed 8 bases, with 13 bases lying between them. CDR3 length: 11 amino acids. CDR3 sequence: CSVRSTRGYTF. For the CDR3, the DNA is TGCAGCGTAAGATCAACAAGGGGCTACACCTTC. The full variable domain, with the rest looked up from reference TRBV29-1 and TRBJ1-2, is SAVISQKPSRDICQRGTSLTIQCQVDSQVTMMFWYRQQPGQSLTLIATANQGSEATYESGFVIDKFPISRPNLTFSTLTVSNMSPEDSSIYLCSVRSTRGYTFGSGTRLTVV.

This clonotype was recorded many times. The junction shows a germline mismatch at one end, possibly a read error. The CDR3 nucleotides read TGTGCCAGCAGTCCCTTATCCCCTTACGGGCAGTACTTC. Translating it yields CASSPLSPYGQYF. The chain joins TRBV12-3 or TRBV12-4 to TRBJ2-7; no definite D call. This CDR3 comprises 13 residues.

This clonotype was found a few times. The V and J genes are TRBV6-1 and TRBJ2-7; D unresolved. The DNA end is more similar to TRBJ2-1, so the J call may be wrong. Germline CDR1 and CDR2: MNHNS and SASEGT. This CDR3 spans 13 amino acids. The CDR3 region is CASSVYGSYEQFF. In DNA, the CDR3 is TGTGCCAGCAGTGTATATGGTTCCTACGAGCAGTTCTTC.

This clonotype was counted ten times or more. This sequence joins TRBV7-9 and TRBJ2-7, with D tentatively TRBD1 (6 bases). Trimming pared 4 bases from V and 0 bases from J, leaving 10 bases between. The CDR3 loop spans 14 amino acids. Germline V gene sequence: CDR1 SEHNR, CDR2 FQNEAQ (reference sequence). The CDR3 sequence: CASSYRVDSYEQYF. For the CDR3, the DNA is TGTGCCAGCAGCTACAGGGTCGACTCCTACGAGCAGTACTTC. Complete variable domain (other parts from reference TRBV7-9 and TRBJ2-7): DTGVSQNPRHKITKRGQNVTFRCDPISEHNRLYWYRQTLGQGPEFLTYFQNEAQLEKSRLLSDRFSAERPKGSFSTLEIQRTEQGDSAMYLCASSYRVDSYEQYFGPGTRLTVT.

This clonotype was seen many times. The gene calls are TRBV28 and TRBJ2-7, with TRBD2 identical over 11 bases. The junction had 3 bases not matched to a gene; V was cut back by 6 bases and J by 5 bases. Germline loops: CDR1 MDHEN, CDR2 SYDVKM. The CDR3 has 13 residues. The CDR3 DNA follows: TGTGCCAGCAGAGGGACTAGCGGTCACGAGCAGTACTTC. This encodes CASRGTSGHEQYF.

This clonotype came up many times. The chain combines TRBV19 with TRBJ2-5; TRBD2 matches at 8 bases. From germline, CDR1 is LNHDA and CDR2 SQIVND (reference sequence). V was pared by 4 bases and J by 2 bases, with 3 bases of the junction left unmatched. The CDR3 is made up of 14 amino acids. Here the CDR3 DNA reads TGTGCCAGTAGTAATCCGGGAGGGCAAGAGACCCAGTACTTC. This translates into CASSNPGGQETQYF. Using reference TRBV19 and TRBJ2-5 for the parts outside the CDR3, the full variable domain is DGGITQSPKYLFRKEGQNVTLSCEQNLNHDAMYWYRQDPGQGLRLIYYSQIVNDFQKGDIAEGYSVSREKKESFPLTVTSAQKNPTAFYLCASSNPGGQETQYFGPGTRLLVL.

The chain has TRBV10-3 and TRBJ1-2, with 10 bases that match TRBD1. V was pared by 10 bases and J by 5 bases, with 16 bases of the junction left unmatched. This CDR3 contains 16 residues. Germline V lookup: CDR1 ENHRY, CDR2 SYGVKD. The CDR3 protein is CATAGTGEGVRYGYTF. CDR3 DNA sequence: TGTGCCACCGCCGGGACAGGGGAGGGGGTCAGGTATGGCTACACCTTC.

This clonotype was seen ten or more times. This chain uses TRBV6-5 with TRBJ2-5, with TRBD2 matching over 11 bases. Germline V gene sequence: CDR1 MNHEY, CDR2 SVGAGI. The V gene end was trimmed by 5 bases and the J gene end by 5 bases; junction bases not matched to a gene: 16. The CDR3 totals 18 residues. For the CDR3, the DNA is TGTGCCAGCAGTCCTTACGGGGGGATAGCGGGAGGGCCGGAGACCCAGTACTTC. Its translation: CASSPYGGIAGGPETQYF.

The chain employs TRBV15 and TRBJ2-5; tentatively, D is TRBD1 (7 bases). The germline V gene encodes CDR1 LNHNV and CDR2 YYDKDF (reference sequence). The V end lost 2 bases, the J end lost 4 bases, and 8 bases lay between the germline ends. CDR3 length: 13 residues. DNA for the CDR3: TGTGCCACCAGCAGACAGGGGGGAGAGACCCAGTACTTC. Translation: CATSRQGGETQYF.

A few counts support this clonotype. The CDR3 nucleotides are TGTGCCAGCTCACCAGCTAGCGGGACTCTCGAGCAGTACTTC. Encoded protein: CASSPASGTLEQYF. The chain links TRBV18 to TRBJ2-7, with 9 positions matching TRBD2. V trimming: 2 bases; J trimming: 6 bases; junction bases outside the gene matches: 5. The germline CDR1 and CDR2 sequences are KGHSH and LQKENI. This CDR3 is built from 14 residues.

V and J are TRBV13 and TRBJ2-2; 11 nucleotides line up with TRBD1. CDR1 and CDR2 (germline): PRHDT, FYEKMQ (reference sequence). This CDR3 region has 15 residues. The ends lost 4 bases at V and 5 bases at J; junction bases unmatched: 3. CDR3 nucleotides: TGTGCCAGCAGCTCCCGGGACAGGGGGACCGGGGAGCTGTTTTTT. Translated, it gives CASSSRDRGTGELFF.

Ten or more counts support this clonotype. This rearrangement joins TRBV7-8 to TRBJ2-1; D not resolved. The germline V gene has CDR1 SGHVS and CDR2 FQNEAQ. The V end was cut by 5 bases, the J end by 7 bases, with 12 bases between. The length of the CDR3 is 13 residues. DNA for the CDR3: TGTGCCAGCAGCCCCCCGGGCGATAATGAGCAGTTCTTC. Translated: CASSPPGDNEQFF.

A remark on this clonotype: Germline and junction disagree at one end, which may indicate a read error. The chain couples TRBV6-1 to TRBJ1-1; the match to TRBD1 covers 7 bases. This CDR3 is built from 14 residues. Germline V gives CDR1 MNHNS, CDR2 SASEGT. The chain's CDR3 is CASRRDSMNTEAFF. The CDR3 DNA reads TGTGCCAGCAGGCGGGACAGCATGAACACCGAAGCTTTCTTT.